This T cell receptor beta chain was captured in a study of regulatory T cells in long-lasting Graves disease. About the research overall: Persistent Graves' disease required over 5 years of antithyroid drugs and positive TSH receptor antibodies. General study findings and limits: Analyses excluded thyroid tissue, covering peripheral blood alone. Persistent disease was associated with favored TRBV28 usage and with favored use of TRBJ1-2 and TRBJ2-5.

This clonotype came up many times. Antigen specificity is unknown. Time point of the sample: persistent/refractory GD, antithyroid drugs over 5 years with positive TRAb. PBMC-extracted RNA yielded the TCR library. Library construction for TCR beta used iRepertoire HTBI primers and Arm-PCR of CDR3 regions. TCRdb reprocessed the multiplex PCR reads via MiXCR and lists one record per CDR3 protein. The sample has a few hundred thousand distinct CDR3 sequences, 23% seen once; the top ten hold approximately 26%. V gave up 3 bases and J gave up 2 bases, with 11 bases separating them. The length of the CDR3 is 14 residues.

The sample in question was peripheral blood mononuclear cells (PBMCs), obtained when the disease was refractory, from a patient treated with antithyroid drugs. This receptor was taken from a female donor with Graves disease. V and J are TRBV12-3 or TRBV12-4 and TRBJ2-7; possibly TRBD1 for D (5 bases). The CDR3: CASSFQGDTYEQYF. The CDR3 nucleotides are TGTGCCAGCAGTTTTCAGGGTGACACCTACGAGCAGTACTTC.